Listed below are T cell receptor beta chains from one sample, sequenced in a study of blood T cell repertoires in COVID-19. Profiling relied on immunoSEQ multiplex PCR, and the TCRdb table lists in-frame clones only, not all of them. The top ten hold 38% of the sample, which has tens of thousands of clones, 80% seen once. Sequenced input: peripheral blood. The origin of the receptors is a man older than 75 with active or convalescent COVID-19. The CDR3 runs from the conserved cysteine through the conserved F or W. The D gene is left open where the match is weak. The size field is filled for only some rows; it gives once, few, many or a size class.

cdr3_length	j_call	clone_size	d_call	v_call	cdr3_nt	cdr3_aa
15	TRBJ2-1	NA	TRBD2	TRBV28	TGTGCCAGCAGTCACGGGAGGGCCTCCTACAATGAGCAGTTCTTC	CASSHGRASYNEQFF
14	TRBJ1-5	NA	NA	TRBV19	TGTGCCAGTACGGCAGGGTATAGCAATCAGCCCCAGCATTTT	CASTAGYSNQPQHF
16	TRBJ1-4	NA	TRBD1	TRBV6-5	TGTGCCAGCAGTTACTCCTCTGGGGCAGGGGGGGAAAAACTGTTTTTT	CASSYSSGAGGEKLFF
14	TRBJ2-1	NA	NA	TRBV19	TGTGCCAGTAGTTTCCGGGAAGCCAACAATGAGCAGTTCTTC	CASSFREANNEQFF
13	TRBJ1-1	NA	NA	TRBV3-1/TRBV3-2	TGTGCCAGCAGCCCCCCCAAGAACACTGAAGCTTTCTTT	CASSPPKNTEAFF
13	TRBJ1-2	NA	TRBD1	TRBV29-1	TGCAGCGTTGAAGTGTGGGACAGGGATGGCTACACCTTC	CSVEVWDRDGYTF
13	TRBJ2-4	NA	NA	TRBV7-2	TGTGCCAGCAGCTTCCCTCCGCCAGACATTCAGTACTTC	CASSFPPPDIQYF
14	TRBJ1-4	NA	NA	TRBV30	TGTGCCTGGAGTTGGGGGGGATTGGCTGAAAAACTGTTTTTT	CAWSWGGLAEKLFF
14	TRBJ2-5	few	TRBD2	TRBV7-2	TGTGCCAGCAGCTCCGGGGGGTCATGGGAGACCCAGTACTTC	CASSSGGSWETQYF
13	TRBJ2-1	NA	TRBD2	TRBV29-1	TGCAGCGCCAATGGCGGGGGGTACAATGAGCAGTTCTTC	CSANGGGYNEQFF
16	TRBJ2-3	NA	NA	TRBV19	TGTGCCAGTAGTATATACTCAGGGATTAGCACAGATACGCAGTATTTT	CASSIYSGISTDTQYF
16	TRBJ2-7	NA	TRBD1	TRBV4-3	TGCGCCAGCAGTCAAGATAGCGAGAACAGGGGGCGCGAGCAGTACTTC	CASSQDSENRGREQYF
16	TRBJ1-6	NA	TRBD1	TRBV5-1	TGCGCCAGCAGCTCTCAGGGGGCGACGGGGAATTCACCCCTCCACTTT	CASSSQGATGNSPLHF
15	TRBJ1-2	NA	NA	TRBV28	TGTGCCAGCAGTTTAAATGAGCAGGGCTACTATGGCTACACCTTC	CASSLNEQGYYGYTF
15	TRBJ1-1	once	NA	TRBV2	TGTGCCAGCACGCGGCCGGGTACAATGAACACTGAAGCTTTCTTT	CASTRPGTMNTEAFF
13	TRBJ1-1	once	TRBD1	TRBV6-5	TGTGCCAGCAGGTTACAGGGGGACACTGAAGCTTTCTTT	CASRLQGDTEAFF
15	TRBJ1-1	NA	TRBD1	TRBV28	TGTGCCAGCAGTTCCACACAGGGGGCTCGGACTGAAGCTTTCTTT	CASSSTQGARTEAFF
16	TRBJ1-5	NA	NA	TRBV18	TGTGCCAGCTCACCGTTTGGGGGAAAGGGGGATCAGCCCCAGCATTTT	CASSPFGGKGDQPQHF
14	TRBJ1-1	NA	TRBD1	TRBV5-4	TGTGCCAGCAGCTTGCGTACTGACAGGGTTGAAGCTTTCTTT	CASSLRTDRVEAFF
16	TRBJ2-3	medium-sized	TRBD2	TRBV7-6	TGTGCCAGCAGCTTAGTTGCGGGGGGAGGCACAGATACGCAGTATTTT	CASSLVAGGGTDTQYF
16	TRBJ2-7	NA	TRBD2	TRBV4-2	TGTGCCAGCAGCCAAGAGGTAGCGGGTGGTCGGTACGAGCAGTACTTC	CASSQEVAGGRYEQYF
15	TRBJ2-1	NA	TRBD1	TRBV7-2	TGTGCCAGCAGTCAAGGGGGACAGAACTACAATGAGCAGTTCTTC	CASSQGGQNYNEQFF
16	TRBJ2-5	NA	NA	TRBV7-9	TGTGCCAGCAGCCCAGCCGGGACACTGGACCAAGAGACCCAGTACTTC	CASSPAGTLDQETQYF
16	TRBJ1-3	NA	NA	TRBV7-2	TGTGCCAGCAACCTTCCCACTTTACGGGGTGGAAACACCATATATTTT	CASNLPTLRGGNTIYF
14	TRBJ1-1	NA	NA	TRBV7-2	TGTGCCAGCAGCTTAGGACAGGTGAACACTGAAGCTTTCTTT	CASSLGQVNTEAFF
17	TRBJ2-2	NA	NA	TRBV19	TGTGCCAGTAGTACCCCTATCCGGGGAGTGAACACCGGGGAGCTGTTTTTT	CASSTPIRGVNTGELFF
16	TRBJ2-5	NA	NA	TRBV6-1	TGTGCCAGCAGTGAAGGCATCCGGGCTAGCGCAGAGACCCAGTACTTC	CASSEGIRASAETQYF
14	TRBJ2-5	NA	NA	TRBV28	TGTGCCAGCAGTTTAGAGACAGACCAAGAGACCCAGTACTTC	CASSLETDQETQYF
16	TRBJ2-1	NA	NA	TRBV6-4	TGTGCCAGCGGCCATCGGGACTCCTTCTCCTACAATGAGCAGTTCTTC	CASGHRDSFSYNEQFF
18	TRBJ2-6	NA	NA	TRBV23-1	TGCGCCAGCAGTCAATCCCGGGACATGGGCTCTGGGGCCAACGTCCTGACTTTC	CASSQSRDMGSGANVLTF
16	TRBJ1-5	NA	TRBD1	TRBV18	TGTGCCAGCTCACCAGGGGACAGGGGGTTAAATCAGCCCCAGCATTTT	CASSPGDRGLNQPQHF
14	TRBJ2-3	NA	NA	TRBV2	TGTGCCAGTTTGAACAGGGCTAGTGGGGATACGCAGTATTTT	CASLNRASGDTQYF
16	TRBJ1-2	NA	NA	TRBV5-4	TGTGCCAGCCGAAACGGCGCTTTGGCAGGAAGCTATGGCTACACCTTC	CASRNGALAGSYGYTF
16	TRBJ2-1	NA	TRBD2	TRBV28	TGTGCCAGCAGTCCCGGGCTAGCGGGTTTGCCCAATGAGCAGTTCTTC	CASSPGLAGLPNEQFF
14	TRBJ2-2	NA	NA	TRBV7-3	TGTGCCAGCAGCTTAAGCAGCGGAAAGGGGGAGCTGTTTTTT	CASSLSSGKGELFF
18	TRBJ2-1	NA	NA	TRBV19	TGTGCCAGTAGTATAGGTTTATTTTCCGCGGGCAGAATAAATGAGCAGTTCTTC	CASSIGLFSAGRINEQFF
14	TRBJ1-1	NA	NA	TRBV19	TGTGCCAGTAGTATTCCCCAGGGTGGGACTGAAGCTTTCTTT	CASSIPQGGTEAFF
14	TRBJ2-5	NA	TRBD2	TRBV19	TGTGCCAGTAGTCTAGCGGGGGGGTTGGAGACCCAGTACTTC	CASSLAGGLETQYF
15	TRBJ1-2	NA	NA	TRBV19	TGTGCCAGTCGCCTCCGGGAGACCAAAGGTTTGGGCTACACCTTC	CASRLRETKGLGYTF
14	TRBJ2-7	NA	TRBD1	TRBV19	TGTGCCAGTACCCATGGTCAGGGGGTGGGCGAGCAGTACTTC	CASTHGQGVGEQYF
14	TRBJ1-1	NA	NA	TRBV19	TGTGCCAGTACCTCACTCGACAAGAACACTGAAGCTTTCTTT	CASTSLDKNTEAFF
15	TRBJ1-1	NA	NA	TRBV9	TGTGCCAGCAGCGTTACAGGACAACCAAACACTGAAGCTTTCTTT	CASSVTGQPNTEAFF
15	TRBJ2-3	NA	TRBD2	TRBV30	TGTGCCTGGGCGAGACTAGCCGGAGAAGGAGATACGCAGTATTTT	CAWARLAGEGDTQYF
15	TRBJ2-5	NA	TRBD2	TRBV6-6	TGTGCCAGCAGTTACGCGGGGGGGCTTCAAGAGACCCAGTACTTC	CASSYAGGLQETQYF
14	TRBJ2-3	NA	NA	TRBV7-2	TGTGCCAGCAGCTTGGCGGGACTTGCAGATACGCAGTATTTT	CASSLAGLADTQYF
16	TRBJ2-1	NA	TRBD2	TRBV28	TGTGCCAGCAGTTTAGGACTAGCGGTTACTTACAATGAGCAGTTCTTC	CASSLGLAVTYNEQFF